Below are 5 T cell receptor beta chains sequenced from a single sample in a study of shared clonotypes between healthy human individuals. Assay: immunoSEQ multiplex PCR; the TCRdb copy retains only in-frame clones and omits some. The repertoire includes approximately 2,300,000 clones, about nine tenths of them detected once, and 0.37% sits in the top ten. Sample: naive CD4+ T cells from PBMCs. The subset here: CD45RA+ positively selected. Source of these receptors: a man aged 18-30 years in good health. Some clones in this sample may be carry-over from other donors' samples.

The chain couples TRBV21-1 to TRBJ2-7; the D segment call TRBD1 is taken from the table without a DNA check. TRBV21-1 is noted as a pseudogene. The CDR3 has 16 amino acids. CDR3 bases: TGTGCCAGCAGCAAAAGGGGGACAGCGGAACCCTACGAGCAGTACTTC. Protein sequence: CASSKRGTAEPYEQYF.

This clone was detected a few times. The chain recombines TRBV5-4 with TRBJ2-1; D remains unclear. The CDR3 totals 15 residues. CDR1 and CDR2 from the germline V gene are SGHNT and YYREEE (reference sequence). Trimming removed 3 bases at V and 2 bases at J, with 12 bases between. The CDR3, as DNA: TGTGCCAGCAGCTCTAGTTCTTCGGCCTACAATGAGCAGTTCTTC. Amino acid sequence: CASSSSSSAYNEQFF.

V gene TRBV6-1 combines with J gene TRBJ2-6, with a possible D match to TRBD2 (5 bases). Germline loops: CDR1 MNHNS, CDR2 SASEGT. The CDR3 extends over 15 amino acids. V was shortened by 6 bases and J by 6 bases, with 15 bases between the two germline ends. CDR3 in DNA: TGTGCCAGCAGGGTTACCTGGGGAGAGGCCAACGTCCTGACTTTC. Translated, it gives CASRVTWGEANVLTF.

The chain joins TRBV27 to TRBJ1-3; D gene uncertain. Germline V CDR1 and CDR2: MNHEY, SMNVEV (reference sequence). The CDR3 runs to 12 residues. Trimming shortened V by 6 bases and J by 7 bases, and 10 bases separated the two germline ends. The CDR3 region is CASSRPGNTIYF. CDR3 in DNA: TGTGCCAGCAGCCGCCCCGGCAACACCATATATTTT.

This clone was picked up one time. DNA for the CDR3: TGTGCCAGCAGTCTGGCGGGGGGGAGATCTGGAAACACCATATATTTT. Amino acid sequence: CASSLAGGRSGNTIYF. The rearrangement uses TRBV28 and TRBJ1-3, with D perhaps matching TRBD1 (5 bases). The germline V gene encodes CDR1 MDHEN and CDR2 SYDVKM. V gave up 5 bases and J gave up 1 base, with 15 bases separating them. The CDR3 extends over 16 amino acids.